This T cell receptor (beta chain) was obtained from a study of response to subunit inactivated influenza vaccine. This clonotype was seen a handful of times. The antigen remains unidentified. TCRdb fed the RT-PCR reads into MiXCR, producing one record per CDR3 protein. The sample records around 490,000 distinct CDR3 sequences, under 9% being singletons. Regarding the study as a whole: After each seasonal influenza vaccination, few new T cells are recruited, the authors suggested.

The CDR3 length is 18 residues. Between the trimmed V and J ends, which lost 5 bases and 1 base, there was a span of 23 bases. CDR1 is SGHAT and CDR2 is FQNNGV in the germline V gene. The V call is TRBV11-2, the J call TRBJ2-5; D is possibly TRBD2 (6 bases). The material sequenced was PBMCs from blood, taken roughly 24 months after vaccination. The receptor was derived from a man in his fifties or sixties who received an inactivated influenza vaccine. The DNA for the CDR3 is TGTGCCAGCAGCCCTTTTAGAGTTCCGCGGGAAACCCAAGAGACCCAGTACTTC. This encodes CASSPFRVPRETQETQYF.